These 25 T cell receptor beta chains share one sample of origin, sequenced in a study of blood T cell repertoires in COVID-19. Here immunoSEQ multiplex PCR was the method, and the copy in TCRdb shows in-frame clones only, minus some. Among 150,000 to 250,000 clones listed, 65% to 85% were seen once. Material: PBMCs or T cells enriched from blood (not recorded which). These receptors were obtained from a man aged 35-49 years who had recovered from COVID-19.

CDR3 residues: CAWSLRDRGIGGYTF. Here the CDR3 DNA reads TGTGCCTGGAGTCTCCGGGACAGGGGGATCGGGGGCTACACCTTC. V and J are TRBV30 and TRBJ1-2; 11 nucleotides match TRBD1. Germline CDR1 GTSNPN, CDR2 SVGIG (reference sequence). V shed 2 bases, J shed 8 bases, and the junction held 10 bases outside the gene matches. The CDR3 contains 15 residues.

This chain joins TRBV2 and TRBJ1-2, with TRBD1 matching 7 bases. The CDR3 is made up of 14 amino acids. After removal of 10 bases from V and 2 bases from J, the junction contained 10 bases not matched to a gene. CDR1 and CDR2 from the germline V gene are SNHLY and FYNNEI. The CDR3 loop reads CAITKQGRNYGYTF. The CDR3 DNA sequence: TGTGCCATCACGAAACAGGGGCGGAACTATGGCTACACCTTC.

The chain recombines TRBV6-6 with TRBJ1-4; TRBD1 is a possible D gene (5 bases). Germline V gene sequence: CDR1 MNHNY, CDR2 SVGAGI (reference sequence). Trimming left V 10 bases short and J 6 bases short, with 18 bases between. The CDR3 length is 14 residues. The CDR3 protein is CATVRGGEDEKLFF. CDR3 bases: TGTGCCACCGTTCGGGGGGGTGAAGATGAAAAACTGTTTTTT.

This rearrangement joins TRBV3-1 (or the pseudogene TRBV3-2) to TRBJ1-5; D not resolved. Trimming removed 1 base from V and 3 bases from J, with 13 bases in between. The CDR3 spans 16 residues. Looked up from germline, CDR1 is LGHDT and CDR2 is YNNKEL (reference sequence). In DNA, the CDR3 is TGTGCCAGCAGCCAAGGACGGGGAGGTATCAATCAGCCCCAGCATTTT. Translated, it gives CASSQGRGGINQPQHF.

The rearrangement links TRBV5-6 to TRBJ2-1, with 7 bases aligning to TRBD1. Trimming at V came to 2 bases and at J to 13 bases, leaving 6 bases not matched to a gene. Germline lookup yields CDR1 SGHDT and CDR2 YYEEEE. This CDR3 has 12 residues. The CDR3: CASSLPTGEQFF. The CDR3, as DNA: TGTGCCAGCAGCTTACCAACAGGGGAACAGTTCTTC.

V and J are TRBV3-1 (or the pseudogene TRBV3-2) and TRBJ1-1; TRBD1 might be the D (5 bases). The CDR3 contains 17 residues. CDR1 LGHDT and CDR2 YNNKEL come from the germline V gene (reference sequence). Trimming removed 0 bases from V and 1 base from J, with 15 bases in between. The CDR3 nucleotides are TGTGCCAGCAGCCAAGATCGGGACTTTCGGGGGAACACTGAAGCTTTCTTT. Translation: CASSQDRDFRGNTEAFF.

The V gene is TRBV14, the J gene TRBJ2-2; D is perhaps TRBD1 (5 bases). V lost 0 bases to trimming and J lost 4 bases, with 9 bases between them. Germline values: CDR1 SGHDN, CDR2 FVKESK. This CDR3 has 15 amino acids. The CDR3 sequence is CASSQDVDSTGELFF. The CDR3 bases are TGTGCCAGCAGCCAAGATGTCGACAGCACCGGGGAGCTGTTTTTT.

This chain joins TRBV18 and TRBJ2-3; TRBD1 agrees at 8 bases. V was clipped by 1 base and J by 0 bases; unmatched bases: 3. The germline V gene encodes CDR1 KGHSH and CDR2 LQKENI. The CDR3 spans 16 residues. CDR3 loop: CASSPLRTGSTDTQYF. CDR3 coding DNA: TGTGCCAGCTCACCACTTAGGACAGGGAGCACAGATACGCAGTATTTT.

This chain joins TRBV7-2 and TRBJ1-2; D is perhaps TRBD1 (6 bases). Germline-derived CDR1 and CDR2 are SGHTA and FQGNSA. Deletions cut 6 bases from V and 2 bases from J, with 10 bases between. The CDR3 is 13 amino acids. The chain's CDR3 is CASRGRGNYGYTF. The DNA of the CDR3 is TGTGCCAGCAGGGGGAGGGGGAACTATGGCTACACCTTC.

The chain uses TRBV21-1 and TRBJ1-6; the D call TRBD1 from the table was never checked on the DNA. TRBV21-1 is labeled a pseudogene. CDR3 length: 19 residues. The CDR3 coding sequence is TGTGCCAGCAGCAAAACCCAAGACAGGGGGCGATCCTATAATTCACCCCTCCACTTT. It is translated as CASSKTQDRGRSYNSPLHF.

The chain uses TRBV5-8 and TRBJ1-1; the D is unclear. The CDR3 is made up of 15 amino acids. Per the germline V gene, CDR1 is SGHTS and CDR2 is YDEGEE. V lost 1 base and J 1 base, leaving 11 bases between the germline ends. Written as DNA, the CDR3 is TGTGCCAGCAGCTTGAGCCTCCGTAGGAACACTGAAGCTTTCTTT. It specifies CASSLSLRRNTEAFF.

The CDR3 nucleotides are TGTGCCAGCTCACCAGACAGGGGTTGGACTGAAGCTTTCTTT. As protein: CASSPDRGWTEAFF. The chain links TRBV18 to TRBJ1-1; 8 bases map to TRBD1. Germline CDR1 KGHSH, CDR2 LQKENI. Trimming removed 2 bases from V and 5 bases from J; junction bases left unmatched: 4. CDR3 length equals 14 residues.

V gene TRBV7-2 combines with J gene TRBJ1-1, with 7 bases matching TRBD1. V lost 2 bases, J lost 3 bases, and 15 bases stayed unmatched. Looked up from germline, CDR1 is SGHTA and CDR2 is FQGNSA. The CDR3 is 18 residues long. The CDR3 nucleotides are TGTGCCAGCAGCTTACGATACCGGGACAGCGCTCCTCACACTGAAGCTTTCTTT. Residues: CASSLRYRDSAPHTEAFF.

The chain links TRBV19 to TRBJ2-7, with TRBD1 matching over 7 bases. V trimming: 5 bases; J trimming: 3 bases; junction bases outside the gene matches: 10. The germline CDR1 and CDR2 sequences are LNHDA and SQIVND (reference sequence). This CDR3 has 15 residues. The CDR3 DNA is TGTGCCAGTAGTCCCCCAAAGGGGGCCAGCTACGAGCAGTACTTC. Translation: CASSPPKGASYEQYF.

This chain connects TRBV9 to TRBJ1-2; no clear D. Germline V gene data show CDR1 as SGDLS and CDR2 as YYNGEE. V was shortened by 4 bases and J by 4 bases, with 11 bases between the two germline ends. The CDR3 runs to 13 residues. The CDR3 coding sequence is TGTGCCAGCAGCCAATTTAGAACCTATGGCTACACCTTC. Translating gives CASSQFRTYGYTF. The variable domain in full, completed from reference TRBV9 and TRBJ1-2, reads DSGVTQTPKHLITATGQRVTLRCSPRSGDLSVYWYQQSLDQGLQFLIQYYNGEERAKGNILERFSAQQFPDLHSELNLSSLELGDSALYFCASSQFRTYGYTFGSGTRLTVV.

J is TRBJ1-1 and V is TRBV29-1; D is undetermined. Trimming pared 4 bases from V and 1 base from J, leaving 10 bases between. This CDR3 is built from 13 residues. Per the germline V gene, CDR1 is SQVTM and CDR2 is ANQGSEA. The CDR3 bases are TGCAGCGTTGCGCCGCGGAAGAACACTGAAGCTTTCTTT. Amino acid sequence: CSVAPRKNTEAFF. The variable domain in full, completed from reference TRBV29-1 and TRBJ1-1, reads SAVISQKPSRDICQRGTSLTIQCQVDSQVTMMFWYRQQPGQSLTLIATANQGSEATYESGFVIDKFPISRPNLTFSTLTVSNMSPEDSSIYLCSVAPRKNTEAFFGQGTRLTVV.

The chain joins TRBV7-2 to TRBJ2-7; TRBD2 might be the D (5 bases). This CDR3 is 15 amino acids long. The germline V gene has CDR1 SGHTA and CDR2 FQGNSA. Trimming pared 6 bases from V and 6 bases from J, leaving 21 bases between. CDR3 DNA: TGTGCCAGCAGGCTCCCGGGATCCCAGAGTAGCGAGCAGTACTTC. It is translated as CASRLPGSQSSEQYF.

The rearrangement uses TRBV6-5 and TRBJ1-1; D unclear. Germline V gene lookup returns CDR1 MNHEY and CDR2 SVGAGI. The CDR3 has 15 residues. V was cut by 6 bases and J by 0 bases, with 14 bases left in between. CDR3 bases: TGTGCCAGCAGAGTTAGACATTTCATGAACACTGAAGCTTTCTTT. It yields the protein CASRVRHFMNTEAFF.

V gene TRBV5-4 combines with J gene TRBJ1-1, with a weak D call TRBD1 (5 bases). The CDR3 loop spans 13 amino acids. CDR1 is SGHNT and CDR2 is YYREEE in the germline V gene (reference sequence). Trimming took 0 bases from V and 7 from J, leaving 10 bases between them. The chain's CDR3 is CASSLDRDSEAFF. DNA of the CDR3: TGTGCCAGCAGCTTGGACCGAGACAGTGAAGCTTTCTTT.

This clone occurred a few times. The chain uses TRBV5-1 and TRBJ1-6; 9 positions agree with TRBD1. V lost 4 bases and J lost 5; bases outside the gene matches: 4. This CDR3 has 15 residues. CDR1 SGHRS and CDR2 YFSETQ come from the germline V gene. CDR3 nucleotide sequence: TGCGCCAGCAGCCCCCGGGACAGGGATAATTCACCCCTCCACTTT. Protein product: CASSPRDRDNSPLHF.

The chain uses TRBV10-3 and TRBJ2-7; a possible D gene is TRBD2 (5 bases). Germline CDR1 reads ENHRY; CDR2 reads SYGVKD. The germline V and J ends were trimmed by 0 bases and 2 bases, with 8 bases remaining between them. The CDR3 contains 14 residues. The CDR3 bases are TGTGCCATCAGTGAGTCGTTGGAGGCCTACGAGCAGTACTTC. Its protein product is CAISESLEAYEQYF.

V and J are TRBV6-5 and TRBJ1-1, with D unclear. Trimming took 2 bases from V and 5 from J, leaving 15 bases between them. This CDR3 is built from 15 residues. From germline, CDR1 is MNHEY and CDR2 SVGAGI. The CDR3 sequence: CASSYPERGRTEAFF. The CDR3 DNA follows: TGTGCCAGCAGTTACCCGGAGCGGGGTCGAACTGAAGCTTTCTTT.

The chain combines TRBV3-1 (or the pseudogene TRBV3-2) with TRBJ2-5, with 7 bases matching TRBD1. V was clipped by 3 bases and J by 5 bases; unmatched bases: 12. The CDR3 contains 16 residues. Germline V gene data show CDR1 as LGHDT and CDR2 as YNNKEL (reference sequence). CDR3 in DNA: TGTGCCAGCAGCCATCCCACAGGGGCTTTCGTGGAGACCCAGTACTTC. Protein: CASSHPTGAFVETQYF.

This chain links TRBV5-1 with TRBJ2-7, with TRBD1 matching 7 bases. CDR1 is SGHRS and CDR2 is YFSETQ in the germline V gene. The CDR3 runs 16 residues. The junction had 14 bases not matched to a gene; V was cut back by 4 bases and J by 4 bases. CDR3 DNA: TGCGCCAGCAGCCAAGAATTCGGACAGGTCGAGTACGAGCAGTACTTC. Translated, it gives CASSQEFGQVEYEQYF.

The chain is built from TRBV4-2 and TRBJ2-3; perhaps TRBD2 as D (6 bases). The germline V gene encodes CDR1 LGHNA and CDR2 YNFKEQ. The V gene lost 4 bases and the J gene lost 2 bases, with 16 bases spanning the gap. The CDR3 is 16 residues long. The CDR3 here is CASSPTTRGTTDTQYF. The CDR3, as DNA: TGTGCCAGCAGCCCTACGACTAGGGGCACCACAGATACGCAGTATTTT.